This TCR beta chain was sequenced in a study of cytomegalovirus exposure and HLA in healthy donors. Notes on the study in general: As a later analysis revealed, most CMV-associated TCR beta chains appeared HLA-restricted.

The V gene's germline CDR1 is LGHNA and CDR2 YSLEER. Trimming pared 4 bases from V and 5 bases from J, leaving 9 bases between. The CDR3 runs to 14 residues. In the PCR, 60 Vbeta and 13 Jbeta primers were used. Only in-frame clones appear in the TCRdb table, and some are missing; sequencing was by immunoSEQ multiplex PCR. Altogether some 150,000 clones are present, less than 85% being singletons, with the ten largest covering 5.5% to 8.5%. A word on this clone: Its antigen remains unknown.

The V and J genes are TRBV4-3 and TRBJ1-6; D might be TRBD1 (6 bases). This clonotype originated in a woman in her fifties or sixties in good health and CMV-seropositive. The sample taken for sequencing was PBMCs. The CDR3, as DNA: TGCGCCAGCAGCCGGACAGCCGATAATTCACCCCTCCACTTT. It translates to CASSRTADNSPLHF.